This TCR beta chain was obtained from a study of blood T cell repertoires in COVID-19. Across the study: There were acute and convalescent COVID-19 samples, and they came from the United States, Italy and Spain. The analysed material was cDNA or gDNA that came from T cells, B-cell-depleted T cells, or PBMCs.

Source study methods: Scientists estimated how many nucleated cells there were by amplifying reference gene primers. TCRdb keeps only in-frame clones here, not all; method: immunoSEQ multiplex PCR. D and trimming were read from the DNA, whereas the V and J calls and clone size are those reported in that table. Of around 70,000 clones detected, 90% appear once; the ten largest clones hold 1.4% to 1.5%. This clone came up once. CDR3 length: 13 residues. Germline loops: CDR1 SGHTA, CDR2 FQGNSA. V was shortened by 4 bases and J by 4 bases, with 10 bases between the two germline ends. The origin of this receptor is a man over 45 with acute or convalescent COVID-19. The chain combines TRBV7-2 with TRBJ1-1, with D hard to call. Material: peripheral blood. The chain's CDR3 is CASSSRQVTEAFF. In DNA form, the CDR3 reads TGTGCCAGCAGCTCGAGGCAAGTCACTGAAGCTTTCTTT.